The 2 T cell receptor beta chains below come from one sample, sequenced in a study of monozygotic twins with inflammatory bowel disease. One entry per CDR3 protein, without DNA, is what TCRdb gives after re-calling the 5' RACE reads. Listed are 120,000 to 150,000 distinct CDR3 sequences; 2% to 3% falls within the top ten. The material sequenced was blood. The receptors were sampled from a human donor with ulcerative colitis or Crohn's disease, or a healthy co-twin of an affected twin (not recorded which).

The CDR3: CASSETVNTEAFF. The chain carries TRBV7-9 and TRBJ1-1. The CDR3 totals 13 residues. CDR1 and CDR2 (germline): SEHNR, FQNEAQ (reference sequence).

The CDR3 reads CSAGTRTVATNEKLFF. This chain connects TRBV20-1 to TRBJ1-4. This CDR3 has 16 amino acids. Germline CDR1 is DFQATT and CDR2 is SNEGSKA (reference sequence).